This entry lists 25 T cell receptor beta chains sequenced from one sample in a study of cytotoxic CD8 clonotypes in ibrutinib-treated CLL. This table comes from immunoSEQ multiplex PCR, and its TCRdb copy is limited to in-frame clones, with some not included. The sample contains under 300,000 clones, around 70% of which appear only once. The sample was PBMCs, taken after 24 months of ibrutinib treatment. The receptors stem from a human donor with chronic lymphocytic leukemia.

The rearrangement uses TRBV19 and TRBJ2-2; weak D call: TRBD2 (5 bases). This CDR3 has 15 amino acids. Trimming pared 3 bases from V and 0 bases from J, leaving 8 bases between. The germline gives CDR1 LNHDA, CDR2 SQIVND (reference sequence). The CDR3 region is CASSIDGANTGELFF. The CDR3 coding sequence is TGTGCCAGTAGTATTGACGGGGCGAACACCGGGGAGCTGTTTTTT.

V usage is TRBV27 and J usage is TRBJ2-5, with TRBD1 identical over 12 bases. CDR1 is MNHEY, CDR2 SMNVEV, per germline (reference sequence). V was pared by 6 bases and J by 5 bases, with 16 bases of the junction left unmatched. The CDR3 loop spans 18 amino acids. The CDR3, as DNA: TGTGCCAGCAGACTCGCCGGGACAGGGGGCTTGTTCTGGGAGACCCAGTACTTC. Protein product: CASRLAGTGGLFWETQYF.

The chain carries TRBV30 and TRBJ2-4; D is uncertain. V was cut by 2 bases and J by 15 bases, with 14 bases left in between. This CDR3 contains 11 residues. Germline V gene sequence: CDR1 GTSNPN, CDR2 SVGIG (reference sequence). The DNA of the CDR3 is TGTGCCTGGAGTAGCTATTTGGTTAGGTACTTC. This encodes CAWSSYLVRYF.

The chain links TRBV6-4 to TRBJ2-5, with D possibly called TRBD1 or TRBD2 (5 bases each). There are 15 residues in the CDR3. Germline loops: CDR1 MRHNA, CDR2 SNTAGT. V was pared by 6 bases and J by 3 bases, with 17 bases between. Here the CDR3 DNA reads TGTGCCAGCAGAGCCCTCAGGGACGGGAAAGAGACCCAGTACTTC. Translating gives CASRALRDGKETQYF.

This chain connects TRBV7-3 to TRBJ2-3, with D possibly TRBD2 on 6 matching bases. CDR3 size: 16 residues. V was clipped by 3 bases and J by 0 bases, with 13 bases between them. The germline CDR1 and CDR2 sequences are SGHTA and FQGTGA. Here the CDR3 reads CASSFTGGYSTDTQYF. CDR3 bases: TGTGCCAGCAGCTTCACCGGGGGATATAGCACAGATACGCAGTATTTT.

This sequence joins TRBV5-4 and TRBJ2-7; no clear D gene. With 3 bases removed from V and 6 bases from J, the gap between germline ends came to 13 bases. This CDR3 is built from 13 residues. From germline, CDR1 is SGHNT and CDR2 YYREEE (reference sequence). The CDR3 is CASSYPPSLEQYF. The DNA of the CDR3 is TGTGCCAGCAGCTATCCCCCCTCTCTCGAGCAGTACTTC.

This clone showed up just a few times. DNA of the CDR3: TGTGCCAGCTCACAGGACGGATACAATGAGCAGTTCTTC. Residues: CASSQDGYNEQFF. The chain joins TRBV18 to TRBJ2-1; no reliable D call. The germline gives CDR1 KGHSH, CDR2 LQKENI. The CDR3 sequence is 13 residues long. V was shortened by 4 bases and J by 4 bases, with 8 bases between the two germline ends.

The gene calls are TRBV5-1 and TRBJ2-2; no clear D. The CDR3 runs to 15 residues. Deletions cut 0 bases from V and 6 bases from J, with 12 bases between. Germline CDR1 SGHRS, CDR2 YFSETQ. DNA of the CDR3: TGCGCCAGCAGCTTGGGACCCCAAGGTCCCGGGGAGCTGTTTTTT. Protein product: CASSLGPQGPGELFF.

This sequence joins TRBV27 and TRBJ2-5; TRBD2 agrees at 7 bases. CDR3 length: 14 amino acids. J gave up 5 bases and V 4 bases, and 7 bases lay outside the gene matches. CDR1 and CDR2 from the germline V gene are MNHEY and SMNVEV (reference sequence). CDR3 coding DNA: TGTGCCAGCAGTTGGGGGGGTCGGGGGGAGACCCAGTACTTC. Residues: CASSWGGRGETQYF.

J is TRBJ2-5 and V is TRBV19; 9 positions match TRBD2. The CDR3 sequence is 14 residues long. Germline CDR1 LNHDA, CDR2 SQIVND (reference sequence). Trimming cost V 3 bases and J 5 bases; bases outside gene matches: 4. CDR3 in amino acids: CASSISAGGETQYF. CDR3 coding DNA: TGTGCCAGTAGTATCTCGGCGGGAGGGGAGACCCAGTACTTC.

The V and J genes are TRBV5-4 and TRBJ2-2; D is possibly TRBD1 (5 bases). The V gene lost 4 bases and the J gene lost 3 bases, with 13 bases spanning the gap. The length of the CDR3 is 15 residues. Germline V gives CDR1 SGHNT, CDR2 YYREEE (reference sequence). The CDR3 region is CASSPGPGYTGELFF. CDR3 coding DNA: TGTGCCAGCAGCCCCGGTCCAGGGTACACCGGGGAGCTGTTTTTT.

The V gene is TRBV11-3, the J gene TRBJ2-5; 9 bases are a match to TRBD1. Germline CDR1 reads SGHNT; CDR2 reads YENEEA. Trimming cost V 5 bases and J 4 bases; bases outside gene matches: 5. This CDR3 spans 14 amino acids. CDR3 region: CASSRRQGGETQYF. CDR3 in DNA: TGTGCCAGCAGCCGAAGACAGGGGGGAGAGACCCAGTACTTC.

The chain recombines TRBV7-9 with TRBJ2-7; D is unclear. The germline V gene encodes CDR1 SEHNR and CDR2 FQNEAQ (reference sequence). The V end lost 1 base, the J end lost 3 bases, and 10 bases lay between the germline ends. This CDR3 is built from 14 residues. The CDR3 sequence is CASSLEIQHYEQYF. The CDR3 DNA reads as TGTGCCAGCAGCTTAGAAATACAGCACTACGAGCAGTACTTC.

V gene TRBV5-4 combines with J gene TRBJ2-3; D might be TRBD2 (6 bases). The V gene's germline CDR1 is SGHNT and CDR2 YYREEE (reference sequence). This CDR3 has 15 residues. V lost 3 bases to trimming and J lost 2 bases, with 13 bases between them. CDR3 coding DNA: TGTGCCAGCAGCTCCTTAGCGGAGAACACAGATACGCAGTATTTT. Translating gives CASSSLAENTDTQYF.

This clone was counted a few times. This rearrangement joins TRBV7-8 to TRBJ2-1; D not certain. V dropped 1 base and J dropped 3 bases, with 1 base sitting between them. The CDR3 covers 12 residues. CDR1 and CDR2 from the germline V gene are SGHVS and FQNEAQ. CDR3 residues: CASSLGYNEQFF. The CDR3 coding sequence is TGTGCCAGCAGCTTAGGCTACAATGAGCAGTTCTTC.

V gene TRBV7-9 combines with J gene TRBJ2-3; 10 nucleotides match TRBD2. Per the germline V gene, CDR1 is SEHNR and CDR2 is FQNEAQ (reference sequence). The CDR3 extends over 17 amino acids. J lost 5 bases, V lost 2 bases, and 10 bases had no gene match. This CDR3 reads CASSLSSASGSRDTQYF. The CDR3 nucleotides are TGTGCCAGCAGCTTAAGTTCAGCTAGCGGGAGCCGAGATACGCAGTATTTT.

V and J are TRBV28 and TRBJ2-1; 14 bases line up with TRBD2. The CDR3 length is 15 residues. Germline V CDR1 and CDR2: MDHEN, SYDVKM. The ends lost 9 bases at V and 4 bases at J; junction bases unmatched: 5. CDR3 sequence reads: CASTRTSGRYNEQFF. CDR3 bases: TGTGCCAGTACCCGGACTAGCGGGAGGTACAATGAGCAGTTCTTC.

The chain links TRBV19 to TRBJ2-3; D is possibly TRBD1 or TRBD2 (5 bases each). CDR1 and CDR2 from the germline V gene are LNHDA and SQIVND (reference sequence). Trimming took 11 bases from V and 0 from J, leaving 15 bases between them. The CDR3 spans 14 residues. DNA for the CDR3: TGTGCCGTACGGGACGCCGCCAGCACAGATACGCAGTATTTT. Translating gives CAVRDAASTDTQYF. Based on the CDR3 plus reference TRBV19 and TRBJ2-3, the full variable domain is DGGITQSPKYLFRKEGQNVTLSCEQNLNHDAMYWYRQDPGQGLRLIYYSQIVNDFQKGDIAEGYSVSREKKESFPLTVTSAQKNPTAFYLCAVRDAASTDTQYFGPGTRLTVL.

This chain connects TRBV20-1 to TRBJ2-2; D is uncertain. Germline CDR1 and CDR2: DFQATT and SNEGSKA (reference sequence). The V and J ends lost 5 bases and 4 bases respectively, with 2 bases between them. The CDR3 loop spans 10 amino acids. The chain's CDR3 is CSAFTGELFF. CDR3 coding DNA: TGCAGTGCTTTCACCGGGGAGCTGTTTTTT.

This clone was seen a handful of times. At the DNA level, this CDR3 is encoded by other sequences in the same sample as well. J is TRBJ2-5 and V is TRBV9; D is unclear. V lost 0 bases, J lost 4 bases, and 4 bases lay in between. CDR3 length equals 12 residues. Per germline, CDR1 SGDLS and CDR2 YYNGEE. CDR3 region: CASSVGGETQYF. The CDR3 DNA follows: TGTGCCAGCAGCGTAGGGGGAGAGACCCAGTACTTC.

This clone occurred once. CDR3 loop: CASSLRRERETQYF. The CDR3 DNA reads as TGTGCCAGCAGCTTGAGGCGGGAGAGGGAGACCCAGTACTTC. The chain links TRBV7-2 to TRBJ2-5; 7 nucleotides align to TRBD2. The junction had 6 bases not matched to a gene; V was cut back by 3 bases and J by 5 bases. Germline CDR1 SGHTA, CDR2 FQGNSA. CDR3 size: 14 residues.

The rearrangement uses TRBV11-3 and TRBJ2-7; either TRBD1 or TRBD2 may supply D (5 bases each). The CDR3 extends over 13 amino acids. Trimming stripped 3 bases from V and 7 bases from J, with 13 bases between. Germline V gene data show CDR1 as SGHNT and CDR2 as YENEEA. CDR3 nucleotide sequence: TGTGCCAGCAGCTTGAGTCCGGGGCTAGAGCAGTACTTC. The encoded protein is CASSLSPGLEQYF. Full variable domain (rest looked up from reference TRBV11-3 and TRBJ2-7): EAGVVQSPRYKIIEKKQPVAFWCNPISGHNTLYWYLQNLGQGPELLIRYENEEAVDDSQLPKDRFSAERLKGVDSTLKIQPAELGDSAVYLCASSLSPGLEQYFGPGTRLTVT.

The genes are TRBV28 and TRBJ2-7, with TRBD2 as a possible D gene (6 bases). This CDR3 region has 15 residues. CDR1 and CDR2 from the germline V gene are MDHEN and SYDVKM. V gave up 6 bases and J gave up 0 bases, with 15 bases separating them. The CDR3 loop reads CASRGGGASSYEQYF. The CDR3 DNA reads TGTGCCAGCAGGGGAGGAGGGGCGAGCTCCTACGAGCAGTACTTC.

The rearrangement joins TRBV28 to TRBJ1-1; no clear D. The V end was cut by 3 bases, the J end by 9 bases, with 20 bases between. The CDR3 loop spans 15 amino acids. Germline values: CDR1 MDHEN, CDR2 SYDVKM. The CDR3 reads CASSFSLVGRIQAFF. The CDR3 DNA sequence: TGTGCCAGCAGTTTTAGCTTGGTAGGGAGGATTCAAGCTTTCTTT.

V and J are TRBV7-9 and TRBJ2-5; D is possibly TRBD1 or TRBD2 (6 bases each). The V gene's germline CDR1 is SEHNR and CDR2 FQNEAQ (reference sequence). The CDR3 is 15 amino acids. V was shortened by 1 base and J by 5 bases, with 14 bases between the two germline ends. The CDR3 spells CASSLEGGYVETQYF. Here the CDR3 DNA reads TGTGCCAGCAGCTTAGAGGGGGGATATGTGGAGACCCAGTACTTC.